The source of this TCR beta chain is a study of blood T cell repertoires in COVID-19. Looking at the study overall: Nucleic acid was either cDNA or gDNA, and it came from T cells, B-cell-depleted T cells, or PBMCs.

This CDR3 region has 14 residues. With V trimmed by 3 bases and J by 3 bases, 4 bases remained unmatched. Germline assignment: CDR1 LNHNV and CDR2 YYDKDF (reference sequence). How the authors handled the data: The authors estimated nucleated cell counts from reference gene primer amplification. The table came from immunoSEQ multiplex PCR; TCRdb's copy has only in-frame clones and leaves some out. Clone size and the V and J calls come from that table; the DNA yielded D and trimming. The data show 250,000 or so clones, 70% to 90% seen once. This chain links TRBV15 with TRBJ2-5; 7 nucleotides line up with TRBD1. Sequenced sample: peripheral blood. The origin of this receptor is a man in his fifties or sixties with acute or convalescent COVID-19. The CDR3 reads CATSREGTEETQYF. The CDR3 nucleotides read TGTGCCACCAGCAGGGAAGGGACAGAAGAGACCCAGTACTTC.